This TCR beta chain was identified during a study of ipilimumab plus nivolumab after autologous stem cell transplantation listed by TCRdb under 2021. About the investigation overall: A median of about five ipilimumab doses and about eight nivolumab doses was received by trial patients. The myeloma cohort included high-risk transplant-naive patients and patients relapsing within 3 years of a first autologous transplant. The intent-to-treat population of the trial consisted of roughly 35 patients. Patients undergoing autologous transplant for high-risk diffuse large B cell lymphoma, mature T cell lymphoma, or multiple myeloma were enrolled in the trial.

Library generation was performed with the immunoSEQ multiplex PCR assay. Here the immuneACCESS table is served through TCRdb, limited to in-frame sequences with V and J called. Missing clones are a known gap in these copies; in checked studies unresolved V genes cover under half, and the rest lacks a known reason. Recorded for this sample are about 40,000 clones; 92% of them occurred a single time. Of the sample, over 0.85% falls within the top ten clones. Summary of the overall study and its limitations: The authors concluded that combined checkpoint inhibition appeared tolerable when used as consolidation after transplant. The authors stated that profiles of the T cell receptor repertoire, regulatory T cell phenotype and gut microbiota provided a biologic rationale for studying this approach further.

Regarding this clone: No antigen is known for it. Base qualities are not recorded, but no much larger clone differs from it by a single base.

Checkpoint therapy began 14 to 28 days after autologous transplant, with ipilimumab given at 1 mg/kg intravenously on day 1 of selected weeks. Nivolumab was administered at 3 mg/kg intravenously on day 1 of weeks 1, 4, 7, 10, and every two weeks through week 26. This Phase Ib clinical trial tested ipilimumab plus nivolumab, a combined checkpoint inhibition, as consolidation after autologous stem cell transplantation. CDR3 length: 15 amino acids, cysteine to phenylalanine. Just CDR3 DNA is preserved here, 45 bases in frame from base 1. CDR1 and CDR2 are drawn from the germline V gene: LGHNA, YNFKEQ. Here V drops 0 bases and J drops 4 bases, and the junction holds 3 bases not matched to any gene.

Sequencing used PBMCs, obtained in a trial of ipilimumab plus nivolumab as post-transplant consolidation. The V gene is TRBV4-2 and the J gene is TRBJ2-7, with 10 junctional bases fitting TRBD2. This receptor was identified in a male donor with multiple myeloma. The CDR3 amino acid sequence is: CASSQDTSGVYEQYF. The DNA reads TGTGCCAGCAGCCAAGACACTAGCGGGGTTTACGAGCAGTACTTC.